This T cell receptor beta chain was profiled in a study of identifying expanded T cells in peripheral blood. V was cut by 9 bases and J by 0 bases, with 21 bases left in between. The CDR3 is 17 amino acids. The germline CDR1 and CDR2 sequences are MRHNA and SNTAGT. Details on this clone: Its matching antigen is unknown.

Study outcomes and limitations: Clone count variance between roughly two-week samples rose with total template count.

Here immunoSEQ multiplex PCR was the method, and the copy in TCRdb shows in-frame clones only, minus some. The data contain over 90,000 clones, approximately 85% of them singletons. The V and J genes are TRBV6-4 and TRBJ1-5; D ambiguous. This TCR was recovered from a person between 18 and 69 years old in good health. The sample taken for sequencing was blood. The CDR3 sequence is CASRLGPVNYSNQPQHF. As DNA, the CDR3 is TGTGCCAGTCGACTGGGCCCAGTAAATTATAGCAATCAGCCCCAGCATTTT.